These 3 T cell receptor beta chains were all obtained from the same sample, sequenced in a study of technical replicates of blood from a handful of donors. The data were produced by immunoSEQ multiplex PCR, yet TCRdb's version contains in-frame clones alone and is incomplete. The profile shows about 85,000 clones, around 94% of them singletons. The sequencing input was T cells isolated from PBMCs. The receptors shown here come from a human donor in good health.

The CDR3 is CSVASSGNTIYF. As DNA, the CDR3 is TGCAGCGTTGCGAGTTCTGGAAACACCATATATTTT. The V gene is TRBV29-1, the J gene TRBJ1-3; D remains unclear. The CDR3 length is 12 residues. V lost 4 bases and J lost 1, with 5 bases in between. CDR1 SQVTM and CDR2 ANQGSEA come from the germline V gene. The full variable domain, with the rest looked up from reference TRBV29-1 and TRBJ1-3, is SAVISQKPSRDICQRGTSLTIQCQVDSQVTMMFWYRQQPGQSLTLIATANQGSEATYESGFVIDKFPISRPNLTFSTLTVSNMSPEDSSIYLCSVASSGNTIYFGEGSWLTVV.

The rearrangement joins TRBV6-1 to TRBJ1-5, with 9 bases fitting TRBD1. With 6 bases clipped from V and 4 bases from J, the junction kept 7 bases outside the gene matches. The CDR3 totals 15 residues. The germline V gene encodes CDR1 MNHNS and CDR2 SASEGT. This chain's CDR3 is CASREPGQGNQPQHF. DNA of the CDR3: TGTGCCAGCAGGGAGCCGGGACAGGGAAATCAGCCCCAGCATTTT.

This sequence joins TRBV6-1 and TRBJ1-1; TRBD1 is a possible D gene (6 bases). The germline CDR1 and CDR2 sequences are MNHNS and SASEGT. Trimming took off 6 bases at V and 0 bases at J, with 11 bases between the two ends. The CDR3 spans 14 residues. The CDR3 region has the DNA TGTGCCAGCAGCCTACAGGGCATGAACACTGAAGCTTTCTTT. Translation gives CASSLQGMNTEAFF.